A selection of T cell receptor beta chains follows, all from one sample in a study of cytomegalovirus exposure and HLA in healthy donors. Clones were read by immunoSEQ multiplex PCR, and TCRdb kept only the in-frame ones, dropping some. The sample gives about 160,000 clones, roughly 85% of which show up once; 1% is in the top ten. The sample was PBMCs. All receptors come from a boy younger than 10 in good health and CMV-seronegative. Both conserved end residues are part of each CDR3. A D gene is named only where the DNA matches it firmly. Clone size is stated in some rows and not others, as once, few, many or a class when expanded.

14,NA,TRBV10-2,TRBJ1-1,NA,TGCGCCAGCAGTGAGCGAGGGACTAGGGCTGAAGCTTTCTTT,CASSERGTRAEAFF
15,NA,TRBV11-2,TRBJ1-2,NA,TGTGCCAGCAGCCCCCTTAACCGGGAATCGTATGGCTACACCTTC,CASSPLNRESYGYTF
15,TRBD2,TRBV5-1,TRBJ2-7,NA,TGCGCCAGCAGCTTGATAGCGGGAGGGGCCTACGAGCAGTACTTC,CASSLIAGGAYEQYF
12,NA,TRBV2,TRBJ2-4,NA,TGTGCCAGCAGCCACCGGGTCCCCTTTCAGTACTTC,CASSHRVPFQYF
15,TRBD1,TRBV5-1,TRBJ1-1,NA,TGCGCCAGCATGGAAGGGGGCGGGGGGCACACTGAAGCTTTCTTT,CASMEGGGGHTEAFF
12,NA,TRBV29-1,TRBJ1-2,NA,TGCAGCGTTGAAGCTAGGCTAAATGGCTACACCTTC,CSVEARLNGYTF
17,NA,TRBV5-1,TRBJ2-2,NA,TGCGCCAGCAGCTTGGATGATTCCTTAGGACTCACCGGGGAGCTGTTTTTT,CASSLDDSLGLTGELFF
14,NA,TRBV30,TRBJ1-2,NA,TGTGCCTGGAGTGTAACAGCCCGGGAGTCGGGCTACACCTTC,CAWSVTARESGYTF
14,NA,TRBV4-2,TRBJ2-1,NA,TGTGCCAGCAGCCAAGGCGGGGCCGGTAATGAGCAGTTCTTC,CASSQGGAGNEQFF
12,NA,TRBV6-5,TRBJ1-3,NA,TGTGCCAGCAGTGAAGAGGGAAACACCATATATTTT,CASSEEGNTIYF
12,TRBD1,TRBV15,TRBJ1-1,NA,TGTGCCATCGCTGGGCCGGGACAGGAAGCTTTCTTT,CAIAGPGQEAFF
15,TRBD1,TRBV6-1,TRBJ1-6,NA,TGTGCCAGCAGTGAAAGAGGGACAGGCTTTTACGCCCTCCACTTT,CASSERGTGFYALHF
18,TRBD1,TRBV5-5,TRBJ1-6,NA,TGTGCCAGCAGCCTGGGACAGAGCCTTCTTTCCTATAATTCACCCCTCCACTTT,CASSLGQSLLSYNSPLHF
15,NA,TRBV28,TRBJ2-1,few,TGTGCCACCGAGGAGGGTGGCGCTACTTACAATGAGCAGTTCTTC,CATEEGGATYNEQFF
13,NA,TRBV28,TRBJ2-7,once,TGTGCCAGCAACGAGGACACTACGTACGAGCAGTACTTC,CASNEDTTYEQYF
18,TRBD2,TRBV9,TRBJ2-2,NA,TGTGCCAGCAACCCCGGGGAGCGGGAGGCCTCACGCACCGGGGAGCTGTTTTTT,CASNPGEREASRTGELFF
13,TRBD2,TRBV7-3,TRBJ2-1,NA,TGTGCCAGCAGCTCCCTGCGGGAGGATGAGCAGTTCTTC,CASSSLREDEQFF
13,TRBD1,TRBV5-1,TRBJ2-3,NA,TGCGCCAGCAGCCCGACAGGGACAGATACGCAGTATTTT,CASSPTGTDTQYF
14,NA,TRBV2,TRBJ1-1,NA,TGTGCCAGCAGTGAAGGACAGAGAACGACTGAAGCTTTCTTT,CASSEGQRTTEAFF
12,NA,TRBV6-5,TRBJ1-1,NA,TGTGCCAGCAGCAACAGGGTGCCTGAAGCTTTCTTT,CASSNRVPEAFF
16,TRBD2,TRBV25-1,TRBJ2-2,few,TGTGCCAGCAGTGATTCCGGGGGGAGGAACACCGGGGAGCTGTTTTTT,CASSDSGGRNTGELFF
15,TRBD2,TRBV2,TRBJ2-7,NA,TGTGCCACCGTAGCTCCGGGACTAGCGGACTACGAGCAGTACTTC,CATVAPGLADYEQYF
14,NA,TRBV5-1,TRBJ1-2,NA,TGCGCCAGCAGCTTGGGAGGAGGTAACTATGGCTACACCTTC,CASSLGGGNYGYTF
13,NA,TRBV18,TRBJ1-1,NA,TGTGCCAGCTCCCCGGGGGGGAACACTGAAGCTTTCTTT,CASSPGGNTEAFF
14,NA,TRBV27,TRBJ1-1,NA,TGTGCCAGCAGTTTATCTAGAAAGAACACTGAAGCTTTCTTT,CASSLSRKNTEAFF
14,TRBD1,TRBV2,TRBJ1-5,NA,TGTGCCAGCAGCGGGGGACAGGGCAATCAGCCCCAGCATTTT,CASSGGQGNQPQHF
14,NA,TRBV6-5,TRBJ1-6,NA,TGTGCCAGCAGGGCAGGCTCCTATAATTCACCCCTCCACTTT,CASRAGSYNSPLHF
14,NA,TRBV15,TRBJ2-1,few,TGTGCCACCAGCATGAGGGCCTCGCACAATGAGCAGTTCTTC,CATSMRASHNEQFF
18,TRBD1,TRBV4-2,TRBJ1-5,NA,TGTGCCAGCAGCCAAGATACGAGGGACAGCTATAGCAATCAGCCCCAGCATTTT,CASSQDTRDSYSNQPQHF
15,NA,TRBV19,TRBJ1-5,NA,TGTGCCAGTGCTATGGCCCGGGACATCAATCAGCCCCAGCATTTT,CASAMARDINQPQHF
14,TRBD1,TRBV9,TRBJ2-1,NA,TGTGCCAGCAGCTCAGGGGGCGGCAGCAATGAGCAGTTCTTC,CASSSGGGSNEQFF
17,TRBD2,TRBV2,TRBJ2-1,NA,TGTGCCAGCGGTCGACTAGCCCTCGAGAGGGTTAGCAATGAGCAGTTCTTC,CASGRLALERVSNEQFF
16,NA,TRBV27,TRBJ1-6,few,TGTGCCAGCAGTTTATGGGTTGCCTCGCGGAGTTCACCCCTCCACTTT,CASSLWVASRSSPLHF
14,NA,TRBV4-1,TRBJ1-3,NA,TGCGCCAGCAGAGGGGTGAGCTCTGGAAACACCATATATTTT,CASRGVSSGNTIYF
15,TRBD1,TRBV7-9,TRBJ2-2,NA,TGTGCCAGCAGCCCTCGACAGGGGGCGACCGGGGAGCTGTTTTTT,CASSPRQGATGELFF
15,TRBD2,TRBV5-4,TRBJ2-3,once,TGTGCCAGCAGCTTGGCGGGAGGGCGATCAGATACGCAGTATTTT,CASSLAGGRSDTQYF
13,NA,TRBV29-1,TRBJ2-3,once,TGCAGCCAATACGGGAGCGTCCCAGATACGCAGTATTTT,CSQYGSVPDTQYF
17,TRBD2,TRBV4-2,TRBJ2-1,NA,TGTGCCAGCAGCCAAGATGACGCGGGAGCTATTCGAAATGAGCAGTTCTTC,CASSQDDAGAIRNEQFF
18,TRBD1,TRBV18,TRBJ1-1,NA,TGTGCCAGCTCACTCAACACGGGACAGGGGGCCGGGAACACTGAAGCTTTCTTT,CASSLNTGQGAGNTEAFF
13,NA,TRBV27,TRBJ1-5,NA,TGTGCCAGCAGTTCCGGTCATCCGGGGCCCCAGCATTTT,CASSSGHPGPQHF
17,TRBD1,TRBV7-9,TRBJ1-1,once,TGTGCCAGCAGCTTAGATGGGGTAGTGACAGGGGTGGGTGAAGCTTTCTTT,CASSLDGVVTGVGEAFF
12,NA,TRBV15,TRBJ1-2,few,TGTGCCACCAGCAGAGCGGCAGGGGTCCACACCTTC,CATSRAAGVHTF
16,NA,TRBV11-2,TRBJ2-3,NA,TGTGCCAGCAGCCCCCCTACCCGCCGAGGGACAGATACGCAGTATTTT,CASSPPTRRGTDTQYF
17,TRBD1,TRBV19,TRBJ1-6,NA,TGTGCCAGTAGTAACCGACGGGACAGGGCAGGACGACGGGCCCTCCACTTT,CASSNRRDRAGRRALHF
13,NA,TRBV6-4,TRBJ2-2,NA,TGTGCCAGCAGTGACATAAACACCGGGGAGCTGTTTTTT,CASSDINTGELFF
13,NA,TRBV30,TRBJ2-7,few,TGTGCCTGGAGTATGAGGGAGTCGGGCGAGCAGTACTTC,CAWSMRESGEQYF
14,NA,TRBV15,TRBJ1-2,once,TGTGCCACCAGCAATTTCGACAGCCTCTATGGCTACACCTTC,CATSNFDSLYGYTF
13,NA,TRBV19,TRBJ1-2,NA,TGTGCCAGTAGTGGAACCGGCGGCTATGGCTACACCTTC,CASSGTGGYGYTF
16,TRBD2,TRBV28,TRBJ2-3,NA,TGTGCCAGCATCCTGTCGGGGACTAGTCTCACAGATACGCAGTATTTT,CASILSGTSLTDTQYF
14,TRBD1,TRBV11-2,TRBJ2-7,NA,TGTGCCAGCAGCTTAGCAGGACAGGGGGACGAGCAGTACTTC,CASSLAGQGDEQYF
17,TRBD1,TRBV28,TRBJ2-1,NA,TGTGCCAGCAGTACACTGGACAGGGCGGATAGCTACAATGAGCAGTTCTTC,CASSTLDRADSYNEQFF
16,NA,TRBV5-8,TRBJ1-2,NA,TGTGCCAGCACCTTGGGGTACAGGGCGATAAACTATGGCTACACCTTC,CASTLGYRAINYGYTF
13,TRBD1,TRBV30,TRBJ1-4,NA,TGTGCCTCACAGGGGCAGGGTAATGAAAAACTGTTTTTT,CASQGQGNEKLFF
15,TRBD1,TRBV27,TRBJ1-1,once,TGTGCCAGCATGTCCGGCAGGGGGCGAGACACTGAAGCTTTCTTT,CASMSGRGRDTEAFF
15,NA,TRBV4-1,TRBJ1-4,NA,TGCGCCAGCAGCCAAGAAGGGCAGGGGAAGGAAAAACTGTTTTTT,CASSQEGQGKEKLFF